The sequence of this T cell receptor beta chain was determined in a study of blood T cell repertoires in COVID-19. Authors' processing steps: Nucleated cell number was recorded as an estimate derived from reference gene primer amplification. Sequencing was performed with immunoSEQ multiplex PCR; in TCRdb, only in-frame clones are kept and a portion is missing. V and J calls and clone size are as listed in that table; D and trimming were resolved from the DNA. The sample holds about 350,000 clones; approximately 89% are singletons and the top ten take around 3.5%. Germline V CDR1 and CDR2: SGHTA, FQGNSA. J lost 5 bases, V lost 4 bases, and 1 base had no gene match. The CDR3 loop spans 13 amino acids.

This clonotype was sampled from a woman aged 18-29 years who had recovered from COVID-19. Sequenced input: peripheral blood. This chain links TRBV7-2 with TRBJ2-5; 10 bases agree with TRBD1. CDR3 DNA: TGTGCCAGCAGCTCGGGACAGGGGGAGACCCAGTACTTC. Translation: CASSSGQGETQYF. The whole variable domain, remainder taken from reference TRBV7-2 and TRBJ2-5, is GAGVSQSPSNKVTEKGKDVELRCDPISGHTALYWYRQSLGQGLEFLIYFQGNSAPDKSGLPSDRFSAERTGGSVSTLTIQRTQQEDSAVYLCASSSGQGETQYFGPGTRLLVL.